The clone carrying this TCR beta chain appeared a few times. Its antigen is currently unknown. These data belong to a study of T cell responses to AZD1222 COVID-19 vaccine. Study-wide results and caveats: Clonal diversity was possibly underestimated, and white British individuals and females predominated among donors.

Some clones are missing from TCRdb's copy, which holds only in-frame ones; the method was immunoSEQ multiplex PCR. The sample includes roughly 200,000 clones, 92% of them seen just once. This CDR3 is built from 14 residues. Between the trimmed V and J ends, which lost 3 bases and 7 bases, there was a span of 17 bases. Germline CDR1 and CDR2: SGHRS and YFSETQ. Here the sequenced sample was peripheral blood, taken on day 0 of AZD1222 vaccination. This receptor was taken from an adult in good health. V usage is TRBV5-1 and J usage is TRBJ2-7; D call uncertain. For the CDR3, the DNA is TGCGCCAGCAGCTCTGCAGCACCGTCGCTAGAGCAGTACTTC. Translation gives CASSSAAPSLEQYF.